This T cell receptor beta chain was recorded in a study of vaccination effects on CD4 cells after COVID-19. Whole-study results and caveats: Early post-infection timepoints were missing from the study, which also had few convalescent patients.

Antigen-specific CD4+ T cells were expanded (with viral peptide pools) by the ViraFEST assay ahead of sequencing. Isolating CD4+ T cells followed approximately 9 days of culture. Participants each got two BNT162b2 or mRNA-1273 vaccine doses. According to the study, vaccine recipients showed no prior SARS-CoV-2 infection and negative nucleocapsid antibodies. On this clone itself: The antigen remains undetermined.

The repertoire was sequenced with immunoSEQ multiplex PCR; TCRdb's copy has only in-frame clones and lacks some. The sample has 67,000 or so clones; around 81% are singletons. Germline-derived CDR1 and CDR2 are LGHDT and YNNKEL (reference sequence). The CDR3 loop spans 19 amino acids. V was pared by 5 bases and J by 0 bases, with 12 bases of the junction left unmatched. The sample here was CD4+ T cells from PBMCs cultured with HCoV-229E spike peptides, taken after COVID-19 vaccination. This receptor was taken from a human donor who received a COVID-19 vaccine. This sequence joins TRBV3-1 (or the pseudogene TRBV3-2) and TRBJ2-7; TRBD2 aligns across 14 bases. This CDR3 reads CASSETGLAGAPSSYEQYV. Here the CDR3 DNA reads TGTGCCAGCAGCGAGACGGGACTAGCGGGGGCTCCTAGCTCCTACGAGCAGTACGTC.